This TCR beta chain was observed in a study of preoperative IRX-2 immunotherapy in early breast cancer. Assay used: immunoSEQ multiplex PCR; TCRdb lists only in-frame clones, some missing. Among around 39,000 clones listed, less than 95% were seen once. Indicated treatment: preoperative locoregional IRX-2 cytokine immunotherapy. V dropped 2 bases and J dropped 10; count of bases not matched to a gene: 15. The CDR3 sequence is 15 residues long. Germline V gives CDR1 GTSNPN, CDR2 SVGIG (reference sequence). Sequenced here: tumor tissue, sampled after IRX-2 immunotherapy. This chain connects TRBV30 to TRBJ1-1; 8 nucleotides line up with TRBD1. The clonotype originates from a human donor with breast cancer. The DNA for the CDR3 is TGTGCCTGGAGTTCCCTAGGACAGGGTCGGATCGGAGCTTTCTTT. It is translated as CAWSSLGQGRIGAFF.